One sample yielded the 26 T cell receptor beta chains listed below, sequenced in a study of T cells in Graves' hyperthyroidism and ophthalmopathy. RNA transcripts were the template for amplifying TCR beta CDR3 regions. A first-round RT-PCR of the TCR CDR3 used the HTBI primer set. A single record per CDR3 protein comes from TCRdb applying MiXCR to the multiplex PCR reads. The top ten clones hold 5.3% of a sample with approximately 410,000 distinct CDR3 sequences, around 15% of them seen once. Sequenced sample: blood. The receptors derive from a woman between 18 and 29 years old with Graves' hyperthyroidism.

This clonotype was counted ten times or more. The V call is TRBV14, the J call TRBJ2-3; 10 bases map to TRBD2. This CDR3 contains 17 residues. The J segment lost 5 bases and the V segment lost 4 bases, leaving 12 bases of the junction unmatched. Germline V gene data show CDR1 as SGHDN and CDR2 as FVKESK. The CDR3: CASSPTGLAGVLDTQYF. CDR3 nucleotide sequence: TGTGCCAGCAGCCCTACCGGGCTAGCGGGAGTGTTAGATACGCAGTATTTT.

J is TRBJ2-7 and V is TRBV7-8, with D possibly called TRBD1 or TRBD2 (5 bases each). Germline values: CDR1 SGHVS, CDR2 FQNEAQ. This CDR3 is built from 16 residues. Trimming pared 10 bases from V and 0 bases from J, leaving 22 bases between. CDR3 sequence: CAISDPDYGTSYEQYF. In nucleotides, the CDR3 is TGTGCCATCAGTGACCCCGACTACGGGACCTCCTACGAGCAGTACTTC.

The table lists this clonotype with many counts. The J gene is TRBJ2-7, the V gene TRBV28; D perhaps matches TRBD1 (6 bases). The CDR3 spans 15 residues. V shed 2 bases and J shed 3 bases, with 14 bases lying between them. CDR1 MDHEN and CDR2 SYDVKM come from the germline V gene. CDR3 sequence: CASSLGRGFGYEQYF. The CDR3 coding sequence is TGTGCCAGCAGTTTAGGCAGGGGTTTCGGCTACGAGCAGTACTTC.

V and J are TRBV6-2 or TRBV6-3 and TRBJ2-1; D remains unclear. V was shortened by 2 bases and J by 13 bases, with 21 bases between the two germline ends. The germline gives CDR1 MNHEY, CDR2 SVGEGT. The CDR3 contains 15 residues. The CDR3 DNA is TGTGCCAGCAGTTACCTTCCGTCCAGGTCCATTCGACAGTTCTTC. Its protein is CASSYLPSRSIRQFF.

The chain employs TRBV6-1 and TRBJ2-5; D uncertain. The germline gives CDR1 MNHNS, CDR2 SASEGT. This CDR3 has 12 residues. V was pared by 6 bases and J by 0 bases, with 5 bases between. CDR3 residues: CASSGYQETQYF. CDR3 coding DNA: TGTGCCAGCAGCGGTTACCAAGAGACCCAGTACTTC.

The CDR3: CASSSLLSGGWADTQYF. CDR3 DNA: TGTGCCAGCAGCTCTCTCCTCTCAGGGGGGTGGGCAGATACGCAGTATTTT. The chain carries TRBV7-9 and TRBJ2-3, with TRBD1 as a possible D gene (7 bases). This CDR3 contains 17 residues. Trimming pared 4 bases from V and 4 bases from J, leaving 21 bases between. Germline CDR1 and CDR2: SEHNR and FQNEAQ (reference sequence). Drawing the rest from reference TRBV7-9 and TRBJ2-3, the complete variable domain is DTGVSQNPRHKITKRGQNVTFRCDPISEHNRLYWYRQTLGQGPEFLTYFQNEAQLEKSRLLSDRFSAERPKGSFSTLEIQRTEQGDSAMYLCASSSLLSGGWADTQYFGPGTRLTVL.

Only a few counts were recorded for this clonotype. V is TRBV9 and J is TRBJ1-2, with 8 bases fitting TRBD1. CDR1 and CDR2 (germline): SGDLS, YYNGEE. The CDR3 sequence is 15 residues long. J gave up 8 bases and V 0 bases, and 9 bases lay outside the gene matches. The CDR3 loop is CASSVEAGGAYGYTF. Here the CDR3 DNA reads TGTGCCAGCAGCGTAGAAGCAGGGGGCGCTTACGGCTACACCTTC.

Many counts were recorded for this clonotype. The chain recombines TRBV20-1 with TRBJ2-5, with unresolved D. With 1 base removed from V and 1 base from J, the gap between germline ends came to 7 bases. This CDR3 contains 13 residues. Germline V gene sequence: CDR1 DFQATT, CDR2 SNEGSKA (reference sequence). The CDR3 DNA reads TGCAGTGCTAGAGCGAAGTCCCAAGAGACCCAGTACTTC. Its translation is CSARAKSQETQYF.

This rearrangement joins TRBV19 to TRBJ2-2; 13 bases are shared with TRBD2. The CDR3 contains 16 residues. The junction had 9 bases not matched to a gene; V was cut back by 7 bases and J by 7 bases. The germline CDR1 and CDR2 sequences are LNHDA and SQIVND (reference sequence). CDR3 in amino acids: CASKTTSGRSGGELFF. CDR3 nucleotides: TGTGCCAGTAAGACGACTAGCGGGAGGTCGGGCGGGGAGCTGTTTTTT. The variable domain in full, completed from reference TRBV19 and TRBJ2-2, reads DGGITQSPKYLFRKEGQNVTLSCEQNLNHDAMYWYRQDPGQGLRLIYYSQIVNDFQKGDIAEGYSVSREKKESFPLTVTSAQKNPTAFYLCASKTTSGRSGGELFFGEGSRLTVL.

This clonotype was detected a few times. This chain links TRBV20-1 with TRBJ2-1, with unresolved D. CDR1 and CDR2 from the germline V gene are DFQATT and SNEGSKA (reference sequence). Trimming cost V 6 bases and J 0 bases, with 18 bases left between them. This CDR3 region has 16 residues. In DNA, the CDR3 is TGCAGTGCCGTAAGAGCCGACCCCGGCTCCTACAATGAGCAGTTCTTC. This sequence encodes CSAVRADPGSYNEQFF.

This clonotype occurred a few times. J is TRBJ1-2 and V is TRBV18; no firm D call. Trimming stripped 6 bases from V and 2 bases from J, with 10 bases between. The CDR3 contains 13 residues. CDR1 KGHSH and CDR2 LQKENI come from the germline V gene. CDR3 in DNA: TGTGCCAGCTCTGTACAGAAAAACTATGGCTACACCTTC. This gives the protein CASSVQKNYGYTF.

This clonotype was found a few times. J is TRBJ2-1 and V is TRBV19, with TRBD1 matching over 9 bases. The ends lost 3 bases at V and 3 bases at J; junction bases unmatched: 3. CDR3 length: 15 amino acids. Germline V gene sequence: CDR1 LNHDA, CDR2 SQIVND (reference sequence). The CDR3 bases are TGTGCCAGTAGTATCCCGGGACAGGGCTACAATGAGCAGTTCTTC. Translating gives CASSIPGQGYNEQFF. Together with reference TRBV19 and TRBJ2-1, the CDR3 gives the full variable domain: DGGITQSPKYLFRKEGQNVTLSCEQNLNHDAMYWYRQDPGQGLRLIYYSQIVNDFQKGDIAEGYSVSREKKESFPLTVTSAQKNPTAFYLCASSIPGQGYNEQFFGPGTRLTVL.

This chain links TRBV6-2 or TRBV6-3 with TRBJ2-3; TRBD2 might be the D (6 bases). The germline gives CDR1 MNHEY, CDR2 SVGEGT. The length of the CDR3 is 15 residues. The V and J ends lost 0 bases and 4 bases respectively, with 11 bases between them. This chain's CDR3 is CASSYSSGVPDTQYF. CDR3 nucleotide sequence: TGTGCCAGCAGTTACTCTAGCGGTGTTCCAGATACGCAGTATTTT.

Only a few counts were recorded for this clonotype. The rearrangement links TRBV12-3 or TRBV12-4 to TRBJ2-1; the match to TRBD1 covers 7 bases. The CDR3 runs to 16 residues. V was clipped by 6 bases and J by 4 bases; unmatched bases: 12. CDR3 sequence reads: CASRDLQGNPYNEQFF. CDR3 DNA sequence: TGTGCCAGCAGGGATTTACAGGGGAATCCATACAATGAGCAGTTCTTC.

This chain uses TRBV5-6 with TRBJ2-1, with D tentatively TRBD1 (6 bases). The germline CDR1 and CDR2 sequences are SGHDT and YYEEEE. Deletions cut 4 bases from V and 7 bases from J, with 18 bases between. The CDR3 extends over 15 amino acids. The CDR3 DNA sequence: TGTGCCAGCAGCCCCCCTATGACAGGATCTAATGAGCAGTTCTTC. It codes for CASSPPMTGSNEQFF.

The CDR3 region has the DNA TGCGCCAGCAGCCAAGGCCTAGCGGTGAACTCCTACGAGCAGTACTTC. Protein product: CASSQGLAVNSYEQYF. The chain links TRBV4-1 to TRBJ2-7; TRBD2 aligns across 7 bases. With V trimmed by 1 base and J by 0 bases, 6 bases remained unmatched. This CDR3 has 16 residues. Germline loops: CDR1 MGHRA, CDR2 YSYEKL.

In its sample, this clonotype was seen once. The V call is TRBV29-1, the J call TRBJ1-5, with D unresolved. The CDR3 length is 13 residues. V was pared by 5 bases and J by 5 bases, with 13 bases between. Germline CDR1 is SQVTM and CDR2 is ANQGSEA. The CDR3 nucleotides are TGCAGCGTTCTTAAAGGGCCCGATCAGCCCCAGCATTTT. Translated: CSVLKGPDQPQHF.

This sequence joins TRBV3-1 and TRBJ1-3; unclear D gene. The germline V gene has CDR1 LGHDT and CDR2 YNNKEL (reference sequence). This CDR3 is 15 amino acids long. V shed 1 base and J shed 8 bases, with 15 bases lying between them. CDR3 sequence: CASSQGQESPYTIYF. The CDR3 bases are TGTGCCAGCAGCCAAGGGCAGGAGTCCCCTTACACCATATATTTT.

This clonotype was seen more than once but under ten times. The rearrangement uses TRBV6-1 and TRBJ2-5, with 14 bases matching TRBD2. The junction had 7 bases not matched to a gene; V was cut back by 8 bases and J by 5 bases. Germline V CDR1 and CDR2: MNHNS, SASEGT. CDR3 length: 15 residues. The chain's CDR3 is CASAGLAGELETQYF. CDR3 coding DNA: TGTGCCAGCGCGGGACTAGCGGGAGAGCTGGAGACCCAGTACTTC.

The CDR3 DNA reads TGTGCCAGCAGCCCGGGACTAGCGGGAGGGCCCGCAGATACGCAGTATTTT. Protein: CASSPGLAGGPADTQYF. The rearrangement links TRBV5-4 to TRBJ2-3, with 16 positions matching TRBD2. Germline CDR1 reads SGHNT; CDR2 reads YYREEE (reference sequence). This CDR3 contains 17 residues. Germline trimming cut 4 bases from V and 4 bases from J; bases unmatched to any gene: 6.

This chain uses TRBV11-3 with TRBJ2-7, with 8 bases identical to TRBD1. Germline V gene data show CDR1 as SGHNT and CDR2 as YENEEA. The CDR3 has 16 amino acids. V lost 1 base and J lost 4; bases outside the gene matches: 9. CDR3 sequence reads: CASSLAGTGVGYEQYF. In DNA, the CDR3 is TGTGCCAGCAGCTTAGCCGGGACAGGAGTTGGTTACGAGCAGTACTTC. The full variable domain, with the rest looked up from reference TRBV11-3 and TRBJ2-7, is EAGVVQSPRYKIIEKKQPVAFWCNPISGHNTLYWYLQNLGQGPELLIRYENEEAVDDSQLPKDRFSAERLKGVDSTLKIQPAELGDSAVYLCASSLAGTGVGYEQYFGPGTRLTVT.

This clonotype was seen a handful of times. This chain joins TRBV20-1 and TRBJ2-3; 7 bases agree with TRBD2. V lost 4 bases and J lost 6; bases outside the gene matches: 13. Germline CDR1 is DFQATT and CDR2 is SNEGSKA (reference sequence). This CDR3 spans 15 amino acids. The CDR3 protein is CSAKRPAGEADTQYF. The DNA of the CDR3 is TGCAGTGCTAAGAGACCGGCGGGAGAGGCCGATACGCAGTATTTT.

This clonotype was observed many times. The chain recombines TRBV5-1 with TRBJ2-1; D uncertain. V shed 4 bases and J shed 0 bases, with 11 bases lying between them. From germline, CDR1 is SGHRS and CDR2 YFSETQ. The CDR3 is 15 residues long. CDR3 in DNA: TGCGCCAGCAGCAAGGACGTCGACTCCTACAATGAGCAGTTCTTC. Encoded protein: CASSKDVDSYNEQFF.

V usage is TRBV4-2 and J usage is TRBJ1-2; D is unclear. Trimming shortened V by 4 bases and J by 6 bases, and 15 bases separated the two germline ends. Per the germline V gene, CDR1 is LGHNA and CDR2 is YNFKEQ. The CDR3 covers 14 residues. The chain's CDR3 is CASSPQESVDGYTF. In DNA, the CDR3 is TGTGCCAGCAGCCCCCAGGAGAGTGTTGATGGCTACACCTTC.

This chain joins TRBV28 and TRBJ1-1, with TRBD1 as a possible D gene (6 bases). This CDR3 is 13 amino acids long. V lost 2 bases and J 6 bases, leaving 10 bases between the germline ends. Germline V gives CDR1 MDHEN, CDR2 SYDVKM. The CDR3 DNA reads TGTGCCAGCAGTTTACTTGAGGGGGCTGAAGCTTTCTTT. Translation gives CASSLLEGAEAFF.

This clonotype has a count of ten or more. CDR3 residues: CASSIRTSGFQETQYF. CDR3 nucleotides: TGTGCCAGCAGCATAAGGACTAGCGGGTTCCAAGAGACCCAGTACTTC. This chain uses TRBV28 with TRBJ2-5; 11 bases match TRBD2. The length of the CDR3 is 16 residues. Germline CDR1 reads MDHEN; CDR2 reads SYDVKM. The J segment lost 1 base and the V segment lost 6 bases, leaving 7 bases of the junction unmatched.